A few counts support the clone carrying this T cell receptor beta chain. The length of the CDR3 is 11 residues. CDR1 and CDR2 from the germline V gene are SGHTS and YDEGEE. V was pared by 0 bases and J by 8 bases, with 4 bases between. The sample originates from a study of T-cell memory formation after mild COVID-19. TCRdb recomputed calls from the 5' RACE reads with MiXCR, one row per CDR3 protein. The sample lists around 320,000 distinct CDR3 sequences; around 15% were seen once. The V call is TRBV5-8, the J call TRBJ2-3; unclear D gene. The sequencing input was PBMCs or a T cell subset sorted from them (not recorded which). This receptor was taken from a man aged 18 to 29 who had mild COVID-19 (a few samples of this study predate the infection). Cell type and time point are not known. In nucleotides, the CDR3 is TGTGCCAGCAGCTTGGCGGTTACGCAGTATTTT. Its translation is CASSLAVTQYF.